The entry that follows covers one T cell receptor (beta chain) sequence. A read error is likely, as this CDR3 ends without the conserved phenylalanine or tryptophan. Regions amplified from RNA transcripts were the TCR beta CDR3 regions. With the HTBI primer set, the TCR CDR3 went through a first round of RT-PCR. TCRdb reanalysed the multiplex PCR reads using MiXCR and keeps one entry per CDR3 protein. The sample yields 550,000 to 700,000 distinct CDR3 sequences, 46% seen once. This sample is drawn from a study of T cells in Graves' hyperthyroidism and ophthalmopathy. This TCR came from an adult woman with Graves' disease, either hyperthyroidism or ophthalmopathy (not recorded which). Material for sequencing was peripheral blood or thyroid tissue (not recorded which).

CDR3 sequence: CASRIETGYTL. The CDR3 DNA sequence: TGTGCCAGCAGAATTGAGACTGGCTACACCCTC. The chain is built from TRBV28 and TRBJ1-2; D gene ambiguous. V shed 6 bases and J shed 7 bases, with 9 bases lying between them. CDR1 is MDHEN and CDR2 is SYDVKM in the germline V gene. The CDR3 loop spans 11 amino acids.